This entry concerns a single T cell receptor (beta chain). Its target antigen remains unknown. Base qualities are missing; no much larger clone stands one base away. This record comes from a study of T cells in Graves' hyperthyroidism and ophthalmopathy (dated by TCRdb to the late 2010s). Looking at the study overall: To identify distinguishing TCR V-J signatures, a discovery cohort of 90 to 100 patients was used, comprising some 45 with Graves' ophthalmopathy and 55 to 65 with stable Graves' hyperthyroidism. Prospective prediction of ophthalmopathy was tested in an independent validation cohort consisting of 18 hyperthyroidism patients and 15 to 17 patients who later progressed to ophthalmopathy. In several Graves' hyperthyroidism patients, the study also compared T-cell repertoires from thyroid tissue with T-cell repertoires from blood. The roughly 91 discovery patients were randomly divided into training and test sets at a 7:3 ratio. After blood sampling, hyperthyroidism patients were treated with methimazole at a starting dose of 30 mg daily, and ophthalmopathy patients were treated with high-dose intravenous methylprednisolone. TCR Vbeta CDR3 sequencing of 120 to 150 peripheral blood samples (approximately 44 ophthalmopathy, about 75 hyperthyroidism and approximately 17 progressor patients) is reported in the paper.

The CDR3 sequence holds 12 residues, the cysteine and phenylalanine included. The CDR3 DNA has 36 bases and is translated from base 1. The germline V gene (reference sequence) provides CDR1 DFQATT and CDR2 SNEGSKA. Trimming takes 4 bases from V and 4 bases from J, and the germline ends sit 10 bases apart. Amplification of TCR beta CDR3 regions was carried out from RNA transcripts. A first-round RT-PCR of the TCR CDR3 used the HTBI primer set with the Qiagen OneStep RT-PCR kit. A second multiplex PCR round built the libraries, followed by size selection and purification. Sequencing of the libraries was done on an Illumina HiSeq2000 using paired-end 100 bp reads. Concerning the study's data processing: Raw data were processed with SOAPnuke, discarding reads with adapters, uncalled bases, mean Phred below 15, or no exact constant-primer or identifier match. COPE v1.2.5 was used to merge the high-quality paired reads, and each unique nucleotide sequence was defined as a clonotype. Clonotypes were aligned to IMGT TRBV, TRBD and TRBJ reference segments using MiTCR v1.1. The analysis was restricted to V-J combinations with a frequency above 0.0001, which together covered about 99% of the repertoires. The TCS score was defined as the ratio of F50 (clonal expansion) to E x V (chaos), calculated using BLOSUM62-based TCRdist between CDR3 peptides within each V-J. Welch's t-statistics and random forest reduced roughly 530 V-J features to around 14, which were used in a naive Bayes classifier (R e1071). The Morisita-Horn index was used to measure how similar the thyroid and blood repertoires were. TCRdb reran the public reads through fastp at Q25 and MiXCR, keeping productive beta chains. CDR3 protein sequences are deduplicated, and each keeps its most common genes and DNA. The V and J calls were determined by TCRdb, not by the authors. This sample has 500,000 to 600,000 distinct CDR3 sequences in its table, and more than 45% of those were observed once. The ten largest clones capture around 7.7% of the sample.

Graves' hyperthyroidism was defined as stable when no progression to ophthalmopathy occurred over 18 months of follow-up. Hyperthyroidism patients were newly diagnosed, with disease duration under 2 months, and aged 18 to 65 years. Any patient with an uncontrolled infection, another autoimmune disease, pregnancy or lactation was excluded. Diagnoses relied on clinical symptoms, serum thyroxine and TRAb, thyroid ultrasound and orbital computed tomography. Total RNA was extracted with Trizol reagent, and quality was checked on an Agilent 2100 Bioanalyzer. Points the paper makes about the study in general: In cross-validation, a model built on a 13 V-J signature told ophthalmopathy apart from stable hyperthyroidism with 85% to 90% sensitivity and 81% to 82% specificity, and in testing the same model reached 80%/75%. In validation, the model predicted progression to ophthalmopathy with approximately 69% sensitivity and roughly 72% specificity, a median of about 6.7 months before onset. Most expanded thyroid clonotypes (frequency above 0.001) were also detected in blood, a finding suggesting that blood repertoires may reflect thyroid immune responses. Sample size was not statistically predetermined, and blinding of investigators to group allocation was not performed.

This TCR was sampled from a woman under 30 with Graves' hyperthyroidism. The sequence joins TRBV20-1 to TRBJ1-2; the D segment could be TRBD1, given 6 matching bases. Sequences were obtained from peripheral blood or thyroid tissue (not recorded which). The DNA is TGCAGTGCTACAACAGGGATCTATGGCTACACCTTC. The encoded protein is CSATTGIYGYTF.